The 11 T cell receptor beta chains reported below all come from one sample, sequenced in a study of regulatory T cells in long-lasting Graves disease (dated by TCRdb to the early 2020s). In light of the paper, this sample's time point label describes: persistent/refractory GD, antithyroid drugs over 5 years with positive TRAb. For both TCR sequencing and RNA sequencing, RNA was extracted from PBMCs using TRIzol. The receptor library was made with multiplex PCR. Data came from an Illumina HiSeq 4000. TCR beta libraries were built with iRepertoire HTBI primers and Arm-PCR amplification of CDR3 regions. TCRdb reworked the public reads: Q25 trimming with fastp, MiXCR clone assembly, productive beta chains retained. Rows with one shared CDR3 protein collapse into an entry with the most common genes and DNA. Present in this sample are a few hundred thousand distinct CDR3 sequences, roughly 25% of which were seen just once. The top ten clones comprise 28% of the sample.

The material sequenced was peripheral blood mononuclear cells (PBMCs), taken when the disease was refractory, from a patient treated with antithyroid drugs. Source of these receptors: a woman aged 40 to 49 with Graves disease. Donor details come from another sample of the same person, matched by shared clones.

The sample holds many counts of this clonotype. The genes are TRBV12-3 or TRBV12-4 and TRBJ1-5; possible D gene TRBD1, 5 bases. This CDR3 contains 14 residues. V shed 3 bases and J shed 2 bases, with 8 bases lying between them. The CDR3 DNA sequence: TGTGCCAGCAGTTTGCCGGGGGGCAATCAGCCCCAGCATTTT. Translating gives CASSLPGGNQPQHF.

The chain links TRBV6-1 to TRBJ2-7, with TRBD2 matching over 10 bases. This CDR3 is built from 15 residues. V gave up 7 bases and J gave up 4 bases; unmatched junction bases: 10. Germline V gives CDR1 MNHNS, CDR2 SASEGT. The CDR3 region has the DNA TGTGCCAGCACTAGGGCTAGCGGGAGATTATACGAGCAGTACTTC. Translating gives CASTRASGRLYEQYF.

This clonotype showed up many times. As DNA, the CDR3 is TGTGCCAGCAGCGCCTTCGGGGTTGAAAAACTGTTTTTT. This translates into CASSAFGVEKLFF. This rearrangement joins TRBV7-8 to TRBJ1-4; D call uncertain. Trimming removed 5 bases at V and 7 bases at J, with 11 bases between. Germline V gene sequence: CDR1 SGHVS, CDR2 FQNEAQ. This CDR3 contains 13 residues.

The rearrangement links TRBV5-5 to TRBJ2-6; D unresolved. CDR3 length equals 16 residues. The V gene lost 3 bases and the J gene lost 0 bases, with 10 bases spanning the gap. Germline loops: CDR1 SGHKS, CDR2 YYEKEE (reference sequence). DNA of the CDR3: TGTGCCAGCAGCTCCGGGTCTTTCTCTGGGGCCAACGTCCTGACTTTC. Amino acids: CASSSGSFSGANVLTF.

The J gene is TRBJ2-1, the V gene TRBV6-2 or TRBV6-3, with 14 bases identical to TRBD2. Losses at the gene ends were 5 bases for V and 9 bases for J; bases not matched to a gene: 9. The germline CDR1 and CDR2 sequences are MNHEY and SVGEGT. The CDR3 is 16 residues long. CDR3 sequence: CASSLETSGRAGEQFF. The CDR3 bases are TGTGCCAGCAGTCTCGAGACTAGCGGGAGGGCTGGTGAGCAGTTCTTC.

This clonotype was counted only a few times. This sequence joins TRBV15 and TRBJ2-7; TRBD2 aligns across 9 bases. V lost 8 bases to trimming and J lost 6 bases; unmatched junction nucleotides: 14. The CDR3 loop spans 15 amino acids. Germline CDR1 is LNHNV and CDR2 is YYDKDF (reference sequence). CDR3 in amino acids: CATAGGFKSWVEQYF. The CDR3 bases are TGTGCCACCGCGGGAGGGTTTAAGTCGTGGGTCGAGCAGTACTTC.

In its sample, this clonotype was seen many times. The chain couples TRBV2 to TRBJ2-2; 16 bases map to TRBD2. Germline loops: CDR1 SNHLY, CDR2 FYNNEI. J was trimmed by 5 bases and V by 5 bases; bases with no gene match: 17. This CDR3 has 21 residues. CDR3 protein: CASSPPLIPGLAGGGTGELFF. CDR3 sequence (DNA): TGTGCCAGCAGTCCACCACTCATACCGGGACTAGCGGGAGGGGGAACCGGGGAGCTGTTTTTT.

This clonotype was seen only a few times. The chain employs TRBV4-1 and TRBJ2-5, with D perhaps TRBD1 (5 bases). The CDR3 spans 14 residues. Germline values: CDR1 MGHRA, CDR2 YSYEKL. V lost 4 bases, J lost 2 bases, and 11 bases lay in between. In DNA form, the CDR3 reads TGCGCCAGCAGCCGACCTGACAGACAAGAGACCCAGTACTTC. Its translation is CASSRPDRQETQYF.

This clonotype came up many times. The chain has TRBV3-1 and TRBJ2-7; D remains unclear. Trimming took off 1 base at V and 5 bases at J, with 3 bases between the two ends. The CDR3 length is 11 residues. The germline gives CDR1 LGHDT, CDR2 YNNKEL (reference sequence). This chain's CDR3 is CASSQVNEQYF. The CDR3 nucleotides are TGTGCCAGCAGCCAAGTCAACGAGCAGTACTTC.

This clonotype was recorded at least ten times. V gene TRBV11-2 combines with J gene TRBJ2-5; 8 nucleotides line up with TRBD2. The DNA end lines up better with TRBJ2-1; the J call may be wrong. The CDR3 runs to 16 residues. Germline CDR1 and CDR2: SGHAT and FQNNGV. CDR3 protein: CASRDPSGRVGNEQFF. In nucleotides, the CDR3 is TGTGCCAGCAGGGACCCGAGCGGGAGAGTGGGGAATGAGCAGTTCTTC.

This clonotype was detected once. This sequence joins TRBV7-2 and TRBJ2-1; possible D gene TRBD1, 6 bases. The CDR3 extends over 13 amino acids. Germline V gives CDR1 SGHTA, CDR2 FQGNSA. Trimming pared 5 bases from V and 4 bases from J, leaving 9 bases between. This chain's CDR3 is CASSNRAYNEQFF. The CDR3 DNA sequence: TGTGCCAGCAGCAACAGGGCTTACAATGAGCAGTTCTTC.